The next 13 T cell receptor beta chains were all read from a single sample in a study of a mutant IDH1 vaccine in newly diagnosed glioma. No antigen is known for these receptors. Time point in this sample: week 47, end of study. Each dose delivered 300 ug of mutant IDH1 20-mer peptide subcutaneously with imiquimod. Repertoires were generated with immunoSEQ multiplex PCR, while TCRdb's copy carries only in-frame clones and drops some. The repertoire holds about 62,000 clones, roughly four fifths seen once, with around 4.1% in the top ten. Sequences were derived from PBMCs, sampled from a glioma patient whose treatment included an IDH1 peptide vaccine. All receptors derive from a man aged 30-40 years with glioma.

This chain connects TRBV2 to TRBJ2-3, with 7 nucleotides matching TRBD2. CDR1 and CDR2 from the germline V gene are SNHLY and FYNNEI. The CDR3 is 14 amino acids. The V segment lost 8 bases and the J segment 0 bases; nucleotides outside the gene matches: 5. The CDR3, as DNA: TGTGCCAGCTGGAAAGCGGGGAGCACAGATACGCAGTATTTT. Translated: CASWKAGSTDTQYF.

The chain has TRBV4-2 and TRBJ1-6; possibly TRBD1 for D (6 bases). Germline CDR1 reads LGHNA; CDR2 reads YNFKEQ. The V end lost 2 bases, the J end lost 7 bases, and 15 bases lay between the germline ends. This CDR3 is 16 amino acids long. The CDR3 sequence: CASSQPRGLENSPLHF. In nucleotides, the CDR3 is TGTGCCAGCAGCCAACCCAGGGGTTTAGAGAATTCACCCCTCCACTTT.

The chain couples TRBV4-1 to TRBJ1-2; 10 nucleotides agree with TRBD1. CDR1 MGHRA and CDR2 YSYEKL come from the germline V gene. The CDR3 runs 15 residues. V shed 1 base and J 3 bases; nucleotides not matched to a gene: 2. CDR3 protein: CASSQAGTGDYGYTF. The DNA for the CDR3 is TGCGCCAGCAGCCAAGCTGGGACAGGGGACTATGGCTACACCTTC.

This chain links TRBV11-3 with TRBJ2-3; TRBD1 is a possible D gene (6 bases). The CDR3 contains 19 residues. Germline CDR1 reads SGHNT; CDR2 reads YENEEA. V lost 1 base and J lost 1, with 21 bases in between. CDR3 sequence (DNA): TGTGCCAGCAGCTTAGGACGGATCGAGGGGGTAGGCGGCACAGATACGCAGTATTTT. Its translation: CASSLGRIEGVGGTDTQYF.

The J gene is TRBJ1-1, the V gene TRBV5-1; tentatively, D is TRBD1 (6 bases). V dropped 5 bases and J dropped 2 bases, with 13 bases sitting between them. Germline CDR1 is SGHRS and CDR2 is YFSETQ. The CDR3 loop spans 14 amino acids. The CDR3 nucleotides read TGCGCCAGCAGTTCCGGACAGACCAACACTGAAGCTTTCTTT. This codes for CASSSGQTNTEAFF.

This clone was observed once. The chain employs TRBV6-1 and TRBJ2-3; TRBD1 is a possible D gene (6 bases). V lost 1 base and J 6 bases, leaving 17 bases between the germline ends. The germline gives CDR1 MNHNS, CDR2 SASEGT. The CDR3 is 16 residues long. The CDR3 sequence is CASSEVRGRPRDTQYF. CDR3 sequence (DNA): TGTGCCAGCAGTGAAGTCAGGGGTCGTCCTAGGGATACGCAGTATTTT.

The rearrangement uses TRBV5-4 and TRBJ2-1; the D is unclear. Trimming shortened V by 2 bases and J by 4 bases, and 16 bases separated the two germline ends. Germline V gene sequence: CDR1 SGHNT, CDR2 YYREEE (reference sequence). The CDR3 is made up of 16 amino acids. The CDR3 region is CASSFNRNPLYNEQFF. The DNA of the CDR3 is TGTGCCAGCAGCTTCAACCGAAACCCCCTATACAATGAGCAGTTCTTC.

V is TRBV14 and J is TRBJ1-1; no clear D gene. The length of the CDR3 is 13 residues. Trimming removed 4 bases from V and 0 bases from J, with 6 bases in between. The V gene's germline CDR1 is SGHDN and CDR2 FVKESK. The CDR3 sequence: CASSRGLNTEAFF. The DNA of the CDR3 is TGTGCCAGCAGCCGAGGGCTGAACACTGAAGCTTTCTTT.

The chain combines TRBV2 with TRBJ1-1; TRBD1 aligns across 7 bases. There are 12 residues in the CDR3. Unmatched junction bases numbered 2, after V lost 9 bases and J lost 1 base. Looked up from germline, CDR1 is SNHLY and CDR2 is FYNNEI. The CDR3 spells CARNRGNTEAFF. CDR3 sequence (DNA): TGTGCCAGGAACAGGGGGAACACTGAAGCTTTCTTT.

The chain joins TRBV6-1 to TRBJ1-4, with 10 bases matching TRBD1. The CDR3 length is 16 residues. The germline CDR1 and CDR2 sequences are MNHNS and SASEGT. Trimming at V came to 4 bases and at J to 7 bases, leaving 9 bases not matched to a gene. CDR3 nucleotide sequence: TGTGCCAGCAGTGCCACCGGGACAGGGGTTGTTGAAAAACTGTTTTTT. This codes for CASSATGTGVVEKLFF.

In this sample, this clone turned up a few times. This chain links TRBV9 with TRBJ1-5; 10 nucleotides match TRBD1. Germline V gene sequence: CDR1 SGDLS, CDR2 YYNGEE. CDR3 length equals 15 residues. Germline trimming cut 3 bases from V and 2 bases from J; bases unmatched to any gene: 2. The CDR3 DNA is TGTGCCAGCAGCGCGACAGGGGGCGGCAATCAGCCCCAGCATTTT. Translated: CASSATGGGNQPQHF.

The sample holds one count of this clone. The chain links TRBV13 to TRBJ2-7; 10 bases are a match to TRBD1. Germline V gene data show CDR1 as PRHDT and CDR2 as FYEKMQ (reference sequence). CDR3 length: 16 amino acids. Trimming removed 3 bases from V and 5 bases from J; junction bases left unmatched: 10. The CDR3 here is CASSFSLRQGADEQYF. CDR3 nucleotide sequence: TGTGCCAGCAGCTTTTCCCTCCGACAGGGGGCTGACGAGCAGTACTTC.

The CDR3 here is CASSLAVDEQFF. CDR3 nucleotides: TGCGCCAGCAGCTTGGCAGTCGATGAGCAGTTCTTC. The chain couples TRBV5-1 to TRBJ2-1; D ambiguous. The germline gives CDR1 SGHRS, CDR2 YFSETQ. The V gene lost 0 bases and the J gene lost 8 bases, with 6 bases spanning the gap. The CDR3 runs to 12 residues.